This T cell receptor (beta chain) comes out of a study of cytomegalovirus exposure and HLA in healthy donors. The study's findings and limits: Excluded were some V segments that proved indistinguishable, including TRBV6-2 and TRBV6-3. V- and J-gene trimming in TCR beta was tied to a missense DCLRE1C variant by an analysis performed later. There was a cluster of highly shared sequence variants that was likely a sequencing artifact.

Regarding this clone: Antigen unknown.

In germline, CDR1 is SGHRS, CDR2 YFSETQ. The CDR3 consists of 13 residues. V was pared by 4 bases and J by 5 bases, with 12 bases between. PCR was performed using 60 Vbeta and 13 Jbeta primers. Sequencing was performed with immunoSEQ multiplex PCR; in TCRdb, only in-frame clones are kept and a portion is missing. Altogether approximately 150,000 clones are present, around 79% being singletons, with the ten largest covering about 1.7%. This clonotype was sampled from a woman in her twenties or thirties in good health and CMV-seronegative. V and J are TRBV5-1 and TRBJ1-2; a weak D match, TRBD1 (6 bases). Sequencing was done on a sample of PBMCs. CDR3 in DNA: TGCGCCAGCAGCCGGGAGGGGGGGTATGGCTACACCTTC. Translating it yields CASSREGGYGYTF.